Below, 20 T cell receptor beta chains from the same sample are listed, as sequenced in a study of blood T cell repertoires in COVID-19. Libraries were prepared by immunoSEQ multiplex PCR; TCRdb keeps only in-frame clonotypes and omits some of them. The data contain roughly 230,000 clones, around 80% of them singletons. The sequenced material came from peripheral blood. These receptors all stem from a human donor in a cohort sampled during active COVID-19.

CDR3 region: CSASDSYEQYF. In DNA, the CDR3 is TGCAGTGCTAGTGACAGCTACGAGCAGTACTTC. The gene calls are TRBV20-1 and TRBJ2-7, with D perhaps matching TRBD1 (5 bases). V was trimmed by 3 bases and J by 3 bases, leaving 6 bases between them. CDR3 size: 11 residues. Germline lookup yields CDR1 DFQATT and CDR2 SNEGSKA (reference sequence).

This chain uses TRBV12-3 or TRBV12-4 with TRBJ1-1; no firm D call. The ends were cut back, 0 bases at V and 8 bases at J, with 4 bases in the middle. CDR3 length equals 11 residues. DNA of the CDR3: TGTGCCAGCAGTTTAGCCTACGAAGCTTTCTTT. Translating it yields CASSLAYEAFF.

This clone appeared a single time. V usage is TRBV21-1 and J usage is TRBJ2-1; TRBD1 is the table's D call and was not checked against the DNA. TRBV21-1 is a pseudogene. This CDR3 has 18 amino acids. This CDR3 is CASSKFPQGQGSYNEQFF. The CDR3 DNA reads TGTGCCAGCAGCAAATTTCCCCAGGGACAGGGATCGTACAATGAGCAGTTCTTC.

The chain combines TRBV6-4 with TRBJ2-3, with TRBD2 matching over 7 bases. Looked up from germline, CDR1 is MRHNA and CDR2 is SNTAGT. CDR3 size: 15 residues. V lost 4 bases, J lost 1 base, and 5 bases stayed unmatched. The CDR3: CASSVERGGTDTQYF. DNA for the CDR3: TGTGCCAGCAGTGTCGAGCGGGGTGGCACAGATACGCAGTATTTT.

The chain has TRBV6-4 and TRBJ2-3, with no clear D. The CDR3 extends over 13 amino acids. Germline CDR1 is MRHNA and CDR2 is SNTAGT. V was clipped by 2 bases and J by 9 bases, with 12 bases between them. CDR3 nucleotides: TGTGCCAGCAGTGACCCTACAGTAGGCACGCAGTATTTT. It codes for CASSDPTVGTQYF.

The rearrangement uses TRBV6-5 and TRBJ2-7; 7 bases are a match to TRBD2. The germline CDR1 and CDR2 sequences are MNHEY and SVGAGI. The CDR3 contains 14 residues. With V trimmed by 4 bases and J by 2 bases, 5 bases remained unmatched. CDR3 DNA sequence: TGTGCCAGCAGTTTATCTCTAGCGGCCTACGAGCAGTACTTC. Protein sequence: CASSLSLAAYEQYF.

The chain couples TRBV5-1 to TRBJ2-7, with 8 bases that match TRBD1. CDR1 SGHRS and CDR2 YFSETQ come from the germline V gene. After removal of 4 bases from V and 2 bases from J, the junction contained 8 bases not matched to a gene. The CDR3 covers 15 residues. CDR3 loop: CASSQKDRATYEQYF. The CDR3 nucleotides read TGCGCCAGCAGCCAAAAGGACAGGGCTACCTACGAGCAGTACTTC.

This clone showed up just a few times. The chain has TRBV21-1 and TRBJ2-7; the table's D gene call, TRBD1, was not cross checked with the DNA. TRBV21-1 is a pseudogene. The length of the CDR3 is 16 residues. CDR3 nucleotides: TGTGCCAGCAGCCGACACTCCGGGACAGCCACCTACGAGCAGTACTTC. It yields the protein CASSRHSGTATYEQYF.

This chain uses TRBV10-1 with TRBJ2-3; unclear D gene. Trimming cost V 3 bases and J 4 bases, with 8 bases left between them. This CDR3 contains 13 residues. Germline values: CDR1 WNHNN, CDR2 SYGVQD (reference sequence). In DNA form, the CDR3 reads TGCGCCAGCAGTGAAAGACTTGCAGATACGCAGTATTTT. Encoded protein: CASSERLADTQYF.

The sample holds one count of this clone. CDR3 protein: CASSPKSGSDSYEQYF. For the CDR3, the DNA is TGTGCCAGCAGCCCCAAGAGCGGGAGCGACTCCTACGAGCAGTACTTC. The V and J genes are TRBV7-9 and TRBJ2-7, with 8 bases that match TRBD2. The V gene end was trimmed by 5 bases and the J gene end by 0 bases; junction bases not matched to a gene: 9. The germline gives CDR1 SEHNR, CDR2 FQNEAQ (reference sequence). The CDR3 is made up of 16 amino acids. The full variable domain, completed using reference TRBV7-9 and TRBJ2-7, is DTGVSQNPRHKITKRGQNVTFRCDPISEHNRLYWYRQTLGQGPEFLTYFQNEAQLEKSRLLSDRFSAERPKGSFSTLEIQRTEQGDSAMYLCASSPKSGSDSYEQYFGPGTRLTVT.

This chain uses TRBV7-2 with TRBJ1-2; 12 bases map to TRBD1. The ends lost 5 bases at V and 7 bases at J; junction bases unmatched: 5. Germline V gene data show CDR1 as SGHTA and CDR2 as FQGNSA. The CDR3 spans 14 residues. The CDR3 sequence is CASSTGDRGPGYTF. Written as DNA, the CDR3 is TGTGCCAGCAGCACCGGGGACAGGGGGCCTGGCTACACCTTC.

J is TRBJ2-7 and V is TRBV6-2 or TRBV6-3; D is possibly TRBD2 (5 bases). The ends were cut back, 5 bases at V and 5 bases at J, with 25 bases in the middle. Germline values: CDR1 MNHEY, CDR2 SVGEGT. This CDR3 contains 17 residues. The CDR3 sequence: CASSQAPGVAALDEQYF. The DNA for the CDR3 is TGTGCCAGCAGTCAGGCCCCCGGGGTGGCGGCGCTGGACGAGCAGTACTTC.

The J gene is TRBJ2-3, the V gene TRBV18, with 9 bases matching TRBD1. Losses at the gene ends were 4 bases for V and 3 bases for J; bases not matched to a gene: 11. The CDR3 has 17 amino acids. Germline CDR1 reads KGHSH; CDR2 reads LQKENI. CDR3 in amino acids: CASSLLDRGYLTDTQYF. For the CDR3, the DNA is TGTGCCAGCTCACTCCTGGACAGGGGCTATTTAACAGATACGCAGTATTTT.

This chain uses TRBV7-2 with TRBJ2-2; the D is unclear. The CDR3 is 16 amino acids. CDR1 and CDR2 (germline): SGHTA, FQGNSA. The germline V and J ends were trimmed by 0 bases and 0 bases, with 8 bases remaining between them. CDR3 DNA: TGTGCCAGCAGCTTAGCTAACTTTGCGAACACCGGGGAGCTGTTTTTT. Protein product: CASSLANFANTGELFF.

The CDR3 reads CASSPPARGPHWAFF. For the CDR3, the DNA is TGTGCCAGCTCACCACCAGCGCGGGGTCCACACTGGGCTTTCTTT. The V gene is TRBV18, the J gene TRBJ1-1, with no clear D. V dropped 0 bases and J dropped 11 bases, with 19 bases sitting between them. The germline V gene encodes CDR1 KGHSH and CDR2 LQKENI. This CDR3 has 15 amino acids.

A single count supports this clone. The chain has TRBV10-2 and TRBJ1-2; the D is unclear. The V gene lost 0 bases and the J gene lost 0 bases, with 5 bases spanning the gap. Germline CDR1 is WSHSY and CDR2 is SAAADI. This CDR3 contains 14 residues. This CDR3 reads CASSESAANYGYTF. The CDR3 bases are TGCGCCAGCAGTGAGTCCGCAGCTAACTATGGCTACACCTTC.

This chain connects TRBV11-2 to TRBJ2-3, with TRBD2 matching 12 bases. Germline trimming cut 5 bases from V and 4 bases from J; bases unmatched to any gene: 7. Germline CDR1 reads SGHAT; CDR2 reads FQNNGV. The CDR3 runs 16 residues. The CDR3 nucleotides are TGTGCCAGCAGCGTGACTAGCGGGAGTTCGGCAGATACGCAGTATTTT. It is translated as CASSVTSGSSADTQYF.

This chain uses TRBV7-9 with TRBJ2-5; TRBD1 aligns across 10 bases. The CDR3 is 16 amino acids. Germline V lookup: CDR1 SEHNR, CDR2 FQNEAQ (reference sequence). With 2 bases clipped from V and 3 bases from J, the junction kept 6 bases outside the gene matches. CDR3: CASSLSAGTGEETQYF. CDR3 sequence (DNA): TGTGCCAGCAGCTTATCTGCCGGGACAGGGGAAGAGACCCAGTACTTC.

V gene TRBV5-1 combines with J gene TRBJ2-1; TRBD2 agrees at 7 bases. The V gene's germline CDR1 is SGHRS and CDR2 YFSETQ. The CDR3 covers 16 residues. V gave up 0 bases and J gave up 0 bases; unmatched junction bases: 3. This CDR3 reads CASSLVGGSSYNEQFF. The CDR3 coding sequence is TGCGCCAGCAGCTTGGTCGGCGGGAGCTCCTACAATGAGCAGTTCTTC.

The rearrangement links TRBV29-1 to TRBJ1-3; D unresolved. Germline assignment: CDR1 SQVTM and CDR2 ANQGSEA. Trimming stripped 3 bases from V and 8 bases from J, with 11 bases between. This CDR3 comprises 12 residues. CDR3 bases: TGCAGCGTTGATGCGGGAGCGGACACCATATATTTT. Protein product: CSVDAGADTIYF.